This TCR beta chain was documented in a study of Ad26.COV2.S vaccination and SARS-CoV-2 variants. Study overall: Once or twice, 56 days apart, Ad26.COV2.S was delivered intramuscularly. General study findings and limits: Analytic work on TCR breadth and depth might have understated the full extent of total T cell responses.

The CDR3 runs 14 residues. The V end lost 0 bases, the J end lost 3 bases, and 6 bases lay between the germline ends. Germline CDR1 reads SGDLS; CDR2 reads YYNGEE. TCRdb's copy holds only in-frame clones and misses some; the assay was immunoSEQ multiplex PCR. The table includes hundreds of thousands of clones, 80% to 95% detected once. The treatment denotes: some 19 received Ad26.COV2.S at low or high dose, single or two shots; roughly 5 received placebo; per-sample allocation not given. The samples were gathered on day 63 after the first injection of vaccine or placebo. Of note for this clone: The target antigen is unknown. The identical CDR3 is also encoded by other nucleotide sequences in the sample.

This receptor was obtained from a person aged 18-65 years who received the Ad26.COV2.S COVID-19 vaccine or a placebo. The rearrangement uses TRBV9 and TRBJ2-2; D remains ambiguous. Material: peripheral blood, obtained in a trial of Ad26.COV2.S vaccine versus placebo. DNA of the CDR3: TGTGCCAGCAGCGTAGTTACAGACACCGGGGAGCTGTTTTTT. Translating it yields CASSVVTDTGELFF.